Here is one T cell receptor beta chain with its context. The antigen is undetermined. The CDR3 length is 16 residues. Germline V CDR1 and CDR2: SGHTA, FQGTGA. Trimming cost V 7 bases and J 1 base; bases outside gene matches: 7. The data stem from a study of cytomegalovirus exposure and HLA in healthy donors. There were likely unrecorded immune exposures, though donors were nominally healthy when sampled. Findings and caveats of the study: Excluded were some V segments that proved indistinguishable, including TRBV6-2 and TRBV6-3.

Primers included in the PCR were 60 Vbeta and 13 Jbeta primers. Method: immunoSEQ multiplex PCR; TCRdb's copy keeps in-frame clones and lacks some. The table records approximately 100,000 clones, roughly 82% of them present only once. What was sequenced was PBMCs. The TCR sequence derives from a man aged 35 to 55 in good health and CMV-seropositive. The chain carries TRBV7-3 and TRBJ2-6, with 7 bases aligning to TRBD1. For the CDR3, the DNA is TGTGCCAGCAAGACAGGGCACCGGTCTGGGGCCAACGTCCTGACTTTC. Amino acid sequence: CASKTGHRSGANVLTF.